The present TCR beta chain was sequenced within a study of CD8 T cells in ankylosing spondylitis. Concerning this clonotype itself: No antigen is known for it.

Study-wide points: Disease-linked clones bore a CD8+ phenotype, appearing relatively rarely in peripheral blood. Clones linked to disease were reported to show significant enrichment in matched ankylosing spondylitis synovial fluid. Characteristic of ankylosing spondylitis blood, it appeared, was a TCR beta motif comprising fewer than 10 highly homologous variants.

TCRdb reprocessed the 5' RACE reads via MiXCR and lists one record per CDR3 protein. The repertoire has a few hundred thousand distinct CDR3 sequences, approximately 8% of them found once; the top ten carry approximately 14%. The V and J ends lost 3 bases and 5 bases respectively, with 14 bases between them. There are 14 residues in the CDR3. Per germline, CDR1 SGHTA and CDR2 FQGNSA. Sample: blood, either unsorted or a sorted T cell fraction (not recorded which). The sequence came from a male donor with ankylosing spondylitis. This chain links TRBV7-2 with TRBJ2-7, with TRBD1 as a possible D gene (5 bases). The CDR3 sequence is CASSFPTVSHEQYF. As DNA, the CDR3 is TGTGCCAGCAGCTTTCCGACAGTGAGCCACGAGCAGTACTTC.